The subject of this entry is one TCR beta chain. Its antigen is not known. This entry comes from a study of T cells after yellow fever vaccination. Study context: Low-cell-number fractions were prepared with SMART-Seq v4 Ultra Low Input.

Study-level points and caveats: Post-booster reappearance was seen for most primary-vaccination clones (around 96% CD4, 75% to 90% CD8). Within FACS-sorted repertoires, abundant clonotypes contaminating from the bulk population could be present.

Germline V gene sequence: CDR1 LGHNA, CDR2 YNFKEQ. The germline V and J ends were trimmed by 0 bases and 2 bases, with 9 bases remaining between them. CDR3 length equals 15 residues. TCRdb independently ran MiXCR on the 5' RACE reads; one entry per CDR3 protein. The sample includes approximately 90,000 distinct CDR3 sequences, around 5.8% of them seen just once. The receptor's source is a man younger than 30 who received the YFV17D yellow fever vaccine. The material sequenced was CD8+ T cells sorted from PBMCs, taken 10 days after the yellow fever booster vaccination. The rearrangement uses TRBV4-2 and TRBJ2-3; D gene uncertain. CDR3 amino acids: CASSQEWVNTDTQYF. DNA for the CDR3: TGTGCCAGCAGCCAAGAATGGGTAAACACAGATACGCAGTATTTT.